The 25 T cell receptor beta chains reported below all come from one sample, sequenced in a study of blood T cell repertoires in COVID-19. Clones were sequenced by immunoSEQ multiplex PCR, and TCRdb holds only the in-frame ones, with some missing. The sample includes some 110,000 clones, approximately 80% of them seen just once. The sequenced sample was peripheral blood. The origin of the receptors is a woman aged 60 to 75 with acute or convalescent COVID-19.

The chain recombines TRBV27 with TRBJ1-2; no firm D call. CDR1 MNHEY and CDR2 SMNVEV come from the germline V gene (reference sequence). V lost 3 bases to trimming and J lost 1 base, with 6 bases between them. The CDR3 is 13 amino acids. CDR3 nucleotides: TGTGCCAGCAGTTTCTCAGATAACTATGGCTACACCTTC. This gives the protein CASSFSDNYGYTF.

This CDR3 reads CASSLGRGYQPQHF. The CDR3 DNA sequence: TGTGCCAGCAGTTTGGGGCGGGGATATCAGCCCCAGCATTTT. This rearrangement joins TRBV27 to TRBJ1-5, with a tentative D call TRBD1 (5 bases). The CDR3 covers 14 residues. Germline CDR1 MNHEY, CDR2 SMNVEV (reference sequence). The V end was cut by 3 bases, the J end by 5 bases, with 11 bases between.

J is TRBJ1-2 and V is TRBV3-1 (or the pseudogene TRBV3-2); 9 bases align to TRBD1. Germline-derived CDR1 and CDR2 are LGHDT and YNNKEL (reference sequence). The CDR3 covers 14 residues. J was trimmed by 5 bases and V by 0 bases; bases with no gene match: 1. CDR3 amino acids: CASSQEGTGYGYTF. The CDR3 DNA reads TGTGCCAGCAGCCAAGAAGGGACAGGGTATGGCTACACCTTC.

The chain uses TRBV30 and TRBJ1-4, with D maybe TRBD1 (6 bases). The CDR3 length is 14 residues. The germline V gene encodes CDR1 GTSNPN and CDR2 SVGIG (reference sequence). Trimming shortened V by 3 bases and J by 1 base, and 9 bases separated the two germline ends. CDR3 in DNA: TGTGCCTGGAGATTGACAGGAACTAATGAAAAACTGTTTTTT. Protein: CAWRLTGTNEKLFF.

The chain has TRBV30 and TRBJ2-3; no clear D gene. This CDR3 region has 14 residues. The germline V and J ends were trimmed by 2 bases and 2 bases, with 11 bases remaining between them. Germline CDR1 is GTSNPN and CDR2 is SVGIG (reference sequence). CDR3 DNA: TGTGCCTGGAGTAGAGACACGACCACAGATACGCAGTATTTT. It codes for CAWSRDTTTDTQYF.

The DNA of the CDR3 is TGTGCCAGTAGTCTCTTCGTCGCGGGGGGAGGAGTAGCGGGATTATACGAGCAGTACTTC. Encoded protein: CASSLFVAGGGVAGLYEQYF. The V call is TRBV19, the J call TRBJ2-7; 8 nucleotides match TRBD2. V lost 5 bases to trimming and J lost 4 bases; unmatched junction nucleotides: 25. CDR3 length: 20 residues. Germline CDR1 and CDR2: LNHDA and SQIVND (reference sequence). Based on the CDR3 plus reference TRBV19 and TRBJ2-7, the full variable domain is DGGITQSPKYLFRKEGQNVTLSCEQNLNHDAMYWYRQDPGQGLRLIYYSQIVNDFQKGDIAEGYSVSREKKESFPLTVTSAQKNPTAFYLCASSLFVAGGGVAGLYEQYFGPGTRLTVT.

The V gene is TRBV6-5, the J gene TRBJ1-4; 8 nucleotides agree with TRBD1. Germline V gene sequence: CDR1 MNHEY, CDR2 SVGAGI. V dropped 6 bases and J dropped 2; count of bases not matched to a gene: 2. The length of the CDR3 is 14 residues. CDR3 amino acids: CASSQGATNEKLFF. CDR3 bases: TGTGCCAGCAGCCAGGGGGCGACTAATGAAAAACTGTTTTTT.

The J gene is TRBJ2-2, the V gene TRBV7-2; 11 nucleotides align to TRBD2. Trimming removed 4 bases from V and 1 base from J; junction bases left unmatched: 2. There are 16 residues in the CDR3. Germline V gene data show CDR1 as SGHTA and CDR2 as FQGNSA. CDR3 protein: CASSSLAGGNTGELFF. The CDR3 DNA is TGTGCCAGCAGCTCTCTAGCGGGGGGGAACACCGGGGAGCTGTTTTTT.

The gene calls are TRBV5-4 and TRBJ2-7; tentatively, D is TRBD1 (6 bases). V was pared by 0 bases and J by 9 bases, with 10 bases between. The CDR3 is 12 residues long. Germline V CDR1 and CDR2: SGHNT, YYREEE (reference sequence). The CDR3 coding sequence is TGTGCCAGCAGCTTGGTACAGGGAAGGCAGTACTTC. It codes for CASSLVQGRQYF.

The chain links TRBV6-2 or TRBV6-3 to TRBJ2-7; possibly TRBD2 for D (6 bases). The germline gives CDR1 MNHEY, CDR2 SVGEGT. The germline V and J ends were trimmed by 4 bases and 2 bases, with 9 bases remaining between them. The CDR3 sequence is 13 residues long. The CDR3 DNA reads TGTGCCAGCAGTTCCGGGACTCCCTACGAGCAGTACTTC. This encodes CASSSGTPYEQYF.

The chain joins TRBV19 to TRBJ1-5; 8 positions agree with TRBD1. V gave up 2 bases and J gave up 2 bases; unmatched junction bases: 5. Germline CDR1 LNHDA, CDR2 SQIVND (reference sequence). CDR3 length: 16 amino acids. The chain's CDR3 is CASSIYQGAGNQPQHF. The CDR3 region has the DNA TGTGCCAGTAGTATATATCAGGGGGCCGGCAATCAGCCCCAGCATTTT.

This clone showed up just a few times. J is TRBJ1-3 and V is TRBV4-2; possibly TRBD1 for D (6 bases). From germline, CDR1 is LGHNA and CDR2 YNFKEQ. The CDR3 runs to 14 residues. Trimming shortened V by 1 base and J by 4 bases, and 8 bases separated the two germline ends. The chain's CDR3 is CASSQGDTGNTIYF. The CDR3 DNA reads as TGTGCCAGCAGCCAAGGGGACACGGGAAACACCATATATTTT.

J is TRBJ1-2 and V is TRBV5-6; D is unclear. V lost 4 bases, J lost 2 bases, and 9 bases lay in between. Germline V gene sequence: CDR1 SGHDT, CDR2 YYEEEE. The CDR3 has 13 residues. Here the CDR3 reads CASSQTPNYGYTF. CDR3 in DNA: TGTGCCAGCAGCCAGACACCGAACTATGGCTACACCTTC.

The V call is TRBV4-1, the J call TRBJ2-5; possible D gene TRBD2, 6 bases. Trimming left V 0 bases short and J 5 bases short, with 19 bases between. The CDR3 covers 17 residues. Germline values: CDR1 MGHRA, CDR2 YSYEKL. The CDR3 DNA is TGCGCCAGCAGCCAAGACTCGCTAGCCTCAGGAGGGGAGACCCAGTACTTC. Residues: CASSQDSLASGGETQYF.

The chain is built from TRBV24-1 and TRBJ2-1; 9 bases align to TRBD2. The germline V gene has CDR1 KGHDR and CDR2 SFDVKD. Unmatched junction bases numbered 8, after V lost 4 bases and J lost 5 bases. The CDR3 length is 16 residues. The CDR3 sequence: CATSDRRGGPNNEQFF. The CDR3 DNA follows: TGTGCCACCAGTGACCGGCGGGGGGGCCCGAACAATGAGCAGTTCTTC.

V is TRBV7-7 and J is TRBJ2-5, with D possibly TRBD1 on 6 matching bases. CDR1 SSHAT and CDR2 FNYEAQ come from the germline V gene (reference sequence). CDR3 size: 13 residues. Trimming left V 5 bases short and J 5 bases short, with 12 bases between. This CDR3 is CASSPQGSETQYF. CDR3 coding DNA: TGTGCCAGCAGCCCACAGGGATCGGAGACCCAGTACTTC.

The J gene is TRBJ2-7, the V gene TRBV6-6, with a weak D call TRBD1 (7 bases). CDR3 size: 13 residues. V was pared by 6 bases and J by 6 bases, with 15 bases between. CDR1 is MNHNY and CDR2 is SVGAGI in the germline V gene (reference sequence). The CDR3 loop reads CASRGQGGVEQYF. The CDR3 region has the DNA TGTGCCAGCAGGGGGCAGGGGGGCGTCGAGCAGTACTTC.

This sequence joins TRBV2 and TRBJ1-1; D gene ambiguous. This CDR3 spans 12 amino acids. Germline V lookup: CDR1 SNHLY, CDR2 FYNNEI. Between the trimmed V and J ends, which lost 7 bases and 5 bases, there was a span of 11 bases. The DNA for the CDR3 is TGTGCCAGCACTGCTGGAGGGACTGAAGCTTTCTTT. Encoded protein: CASTAGGTEAFF.

V usage is TRBV5-1 and J usage is TRBJ2-7; the match to TRBD1 covers 8 bases. The CDR3 sequence is 17 residues long. After removal of 0 bases from V and 5 bases from J, the junction contained 13 bases not matched to a gene. Germline assignment: CDR1 SGHRS and CDR2 YFSETQ. The CDR3 nucleotides read TGCGCCAGCAGCTTGGCTCTACCCGGACAGGGTGGGGACGAGCAGTACTTC. This encodes CASSLALPGQGGDEQYF.

This chain links TRBV5-4 with TRBJ1-1; a weak D match, TRBD1 (6 bases). The CDR3 covers 15 residues. Germline assignment: CDR1 SGHNT and CDR2 YYREEE (reference sequence). V lost 0 bases, J lost 3 bases, and 12 bases lay in between. The CDR3 DNA reads as TGTGCCAGCAGCTTGGAGGTGGGGGCGGACACTGAAGCTTTCTTT. This sequence encodes CASSLEVGADTEAFF. Drawing the rest from reference TRBV5-4 and TRBJ1-1, the complete variable domain is ETGVTQSPTHLIKTRGQQVTLRCSSQSGHNTVSWYQQALGQGPQFIFQYYREEENGRGNFPPRFSGLQFPNYSSELNVNALELDDSALYLCASSLEVGADTEAFFGQGTRLTVV.

The genes are TRBV29-1 and TRBJ1-2; TRBD1 might be the D (6 bases). CDR1 SQVTM and CDR2 ANQGSEA come from the germline V gene. The CDR3 covers 12 residues. The ends were cut back, 1 base at V and 3 bases at J, with 6 bases in the middle. CDR3 sequence reads: CSVEGTDYGYTF. DNA for the CDR3: TGCAGCGTTGAAGGGACAGACTATGGCTACACCTTC. Variable domain in full (rest from reference TRBV29-1 and TRBJ1-2): SAVISQKPSRDICQRGTSLTIQCQVDSQVTMMFWYRQQPGQSLTLIATANQGSEATYESGFVIDKFPISRPNLTFSTLTVSNMSPEDSSIYLCSVEGTDYGYTFGSGTRLTVV.

The rearrangement uses TRBV2 and TRBJ1-1; D is possibly TRBD1 (5 bases). CDR1 SNHLY and CDR2 FYNNEI come from the germline V gene. The CDR3 length is 15 residues. Trimming took off 1 base at V and 1 base at J, with 10 bases between the two ends. CDR3 bases: TGTGCCAGCAGTGAAGACGCAGGGTCGAACACTGAAGCTTTCTTT. Its protein is CASSEDAGSNTEAFF.

In DNA, the CDR3 is TGTGCCAGCAGCTTGGTTGGGGGTGCTAGCGGGAGAACGAGGGAGCAGTACTTC. It specifies CASSLVGGASGRTREQYF. The chain recombines TRBV5-4 with TRBJ2-7; 10 nucleotides match TRBD2. The V and J ends lost 0 bases and 7 bases, in that order; junction bases with no gene match: 16. Germline assignment: CDR1 SGHNT and CDR2 YYREEE (reference sequence). The CDR3 extends over 18 amino acids.

The chain is built from TRBV19 and TRBJ1-5; a weak D match, TRBD1 (6 bases). CDR1 and CDR2 (germline): LNHDA, SQIVND (reference sequence). Trimming shortened V by 7 bases and J by 7 bases, and 17 bases separated the two germline ends. The CDR3 totals 14 residues. The CDR3 here is CASIPQGRSQPQHF. CDR3 coding DNA: TGTGCCAGTATCCCTCAGGGGAGAAGCCAGCCCCAGCATTTT.

The chain is built from TRBV6-1 and TRBJ1-5, with 8 bases matching TRBD1. The CDR3 has 16 residues. J lost 4 bases, V lost 3 bases, and 8 bases had no gene match. Germline V gene sequence: CDR1 MNHNS, CDR2 SASEGT. The CDR3 reads CASSDQTGARNQPQHF. CDR3 in DNA: TGTGCCAGCAGTGACCAGACAGGGGCGAGGAATCAGCCCCAGCATTTT.